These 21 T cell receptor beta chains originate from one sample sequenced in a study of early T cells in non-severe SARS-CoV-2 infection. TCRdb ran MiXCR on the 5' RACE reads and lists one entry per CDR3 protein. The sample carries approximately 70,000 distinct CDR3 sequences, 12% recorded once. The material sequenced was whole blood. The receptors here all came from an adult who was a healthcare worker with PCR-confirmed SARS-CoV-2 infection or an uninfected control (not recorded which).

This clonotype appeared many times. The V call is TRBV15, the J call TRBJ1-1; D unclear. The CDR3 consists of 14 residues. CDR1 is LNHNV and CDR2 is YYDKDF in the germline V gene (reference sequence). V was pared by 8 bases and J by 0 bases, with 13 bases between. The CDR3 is CATATGPLNTEAFF. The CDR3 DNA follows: TGTGCCACCGCCACCGGGCCGCTGAACACTGAAGCTTTCTTT. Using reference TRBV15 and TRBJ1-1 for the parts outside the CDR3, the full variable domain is DAMVIQNPRYQVTQFGKPVTLSCSQTLNHNVMYWYQQKSSQAPKLLFHYYDKDFNNEADTPDNFQSRRPNTSFCFLDIRSPGLGDTAMYLCATATGPLNTEAFFGQGTRLTVV.

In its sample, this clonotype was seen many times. The CDR3 sequence: CASSHGYQETQYF. The DNA for the CDR3 is TGTGCCAGCAGCCATGGATACCAAGAGACCCAGTACTTC. The rearrangement uses TRBV3-1 and TRBJ2-5, with D uncertain. Trimming left V 3 bases short and J 0 bases short, with 5 bases between. In germline, CDR1 is LGHDT, CDR2 YNNKEL (reference sequence). The CDR3 loop spans 13 amino acids.

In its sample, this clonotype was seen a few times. CDR3 in DNA: TGCGCCAGCAGCCAAGATGTTTGGGGGCGCAAGTACGAGCAGTACTTC. Translated: CASSQDVWGRKYEQYF. The chain recombines TRBV4-1 with TRBJ2-7; D might be TRBD1 (6 bases). The CDR3 spans 16 residues. V lost 0 bases and J lost 4, with 16 bases in between. Per the germline V gene, CDR1 is MGHRA and CDR2 is YSYEKL.

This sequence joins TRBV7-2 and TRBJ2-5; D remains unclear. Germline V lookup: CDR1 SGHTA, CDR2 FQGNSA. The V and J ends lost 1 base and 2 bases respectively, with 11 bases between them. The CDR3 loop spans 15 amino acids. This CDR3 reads CASSLGLPSQETQYF. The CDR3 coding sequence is TGTGCCAGCAGCTTAGGTCTCCCTAGTCAAGAGACCCAGTACTTC.

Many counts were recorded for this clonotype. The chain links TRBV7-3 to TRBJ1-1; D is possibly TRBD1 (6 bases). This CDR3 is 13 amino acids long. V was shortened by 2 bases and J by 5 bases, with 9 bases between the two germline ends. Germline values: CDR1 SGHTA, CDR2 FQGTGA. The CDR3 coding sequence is TGTGCCAGCAGCTTAGGAGGGGGGACTGAAGCTTTCTTT. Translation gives CASSLGGGTEAFF.

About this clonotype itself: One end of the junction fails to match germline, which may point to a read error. CDR3 DNA: TGCGGCGTTGAAGACAGGCCTTACACAGATACGCAGTATTTT. This sequence encodes CGVEDRPYTDTQYF. This chain connects TRBV29-1 to TRBJ2-3; the D gene is possibly TRBD1 (6 bases). Germline lookup yields CDR1 SQVTM and CDR2 ANQGSEA. The CDR3 has 14 residues.

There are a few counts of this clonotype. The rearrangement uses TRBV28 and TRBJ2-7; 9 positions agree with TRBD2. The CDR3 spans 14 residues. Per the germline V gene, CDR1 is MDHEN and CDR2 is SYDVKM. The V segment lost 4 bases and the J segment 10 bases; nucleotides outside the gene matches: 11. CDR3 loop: CASSSPSGIGEQYF. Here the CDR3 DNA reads TGTGCCAGCAGTTCCCCTAGCGGGATCGGCGAACAGTACTTC.

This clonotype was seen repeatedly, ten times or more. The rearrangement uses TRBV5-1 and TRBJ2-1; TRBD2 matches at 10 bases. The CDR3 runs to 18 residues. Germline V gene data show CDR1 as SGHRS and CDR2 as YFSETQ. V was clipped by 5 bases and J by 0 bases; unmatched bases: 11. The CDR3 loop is CASRSGTSALSSYNEQFF. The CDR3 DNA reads TGCGCCAGCAGATCCGGGACTAGCGCCTTGAGCTCCTACAATGAGCAGTTCTTC.

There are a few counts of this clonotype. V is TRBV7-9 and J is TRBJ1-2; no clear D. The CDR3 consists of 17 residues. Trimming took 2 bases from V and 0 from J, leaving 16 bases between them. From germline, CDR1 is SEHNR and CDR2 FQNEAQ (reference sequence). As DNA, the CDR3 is TGTGCCAGCAGCTTAAATACGGGTAGAGTAGCTAACTATGGCTACACCTTC. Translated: CASSLNTGRVANYGYTF.

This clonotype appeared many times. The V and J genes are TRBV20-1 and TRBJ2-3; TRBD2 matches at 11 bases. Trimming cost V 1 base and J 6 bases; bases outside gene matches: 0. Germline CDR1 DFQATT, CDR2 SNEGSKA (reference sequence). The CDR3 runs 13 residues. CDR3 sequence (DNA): TGCAGTGCTAGAGGGACTAGCGGGGATACGCAGTATTTT. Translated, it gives CSARGTSGDTQYF.

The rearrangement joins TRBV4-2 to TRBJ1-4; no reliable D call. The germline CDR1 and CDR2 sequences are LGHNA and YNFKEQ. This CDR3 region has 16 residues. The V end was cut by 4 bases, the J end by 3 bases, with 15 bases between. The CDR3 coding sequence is TGTGCCAGCAGCCCGATCGTACGTTCTGCTAATGAAAAACTGTTTTTT. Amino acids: CASSPIVRSANEKLFF.

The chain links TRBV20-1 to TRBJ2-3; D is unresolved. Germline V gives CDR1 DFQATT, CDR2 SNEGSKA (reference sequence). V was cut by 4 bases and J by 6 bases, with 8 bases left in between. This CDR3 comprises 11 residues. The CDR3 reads CSAKLGDTQYF. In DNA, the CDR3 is TGCAGTGCTAAGTTGGGGGATACGCAGTATTTT.

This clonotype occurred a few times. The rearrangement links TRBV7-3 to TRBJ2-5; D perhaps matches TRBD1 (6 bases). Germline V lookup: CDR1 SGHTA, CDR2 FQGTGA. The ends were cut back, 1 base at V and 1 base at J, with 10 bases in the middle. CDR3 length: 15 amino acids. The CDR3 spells CASSLNTGIQETQYF. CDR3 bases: TGTGCCAGCAGCTTAAACACAGGGATCCAAGAGACCCAGTACTTC. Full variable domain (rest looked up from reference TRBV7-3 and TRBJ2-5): GAGVSQTPSNKVTEKGKYVELRCDPISGHTALYWYRQSLGQGPEFLIYFQGTGAADDSGLPNDRFFAVRPEGSVSTLKIQRTERGDSAVYLCASSLNTGIQETQYFGPGTRLLVL.

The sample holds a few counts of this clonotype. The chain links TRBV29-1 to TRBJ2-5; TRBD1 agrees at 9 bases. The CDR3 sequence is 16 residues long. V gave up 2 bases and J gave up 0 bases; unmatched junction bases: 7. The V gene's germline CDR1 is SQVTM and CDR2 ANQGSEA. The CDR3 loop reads CSVEFGTGTYQETQYF. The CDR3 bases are TGCAGCGTTGAATTTGGGACAGGGACCTACCAAGAGACCCAGTACTTC.

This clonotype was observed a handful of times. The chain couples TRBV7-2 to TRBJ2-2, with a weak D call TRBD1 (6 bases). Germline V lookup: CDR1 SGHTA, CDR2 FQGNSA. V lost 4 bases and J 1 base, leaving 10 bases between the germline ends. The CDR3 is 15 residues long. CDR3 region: CASSWWGQNTGELFF. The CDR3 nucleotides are TGTGCCAGCAGCTGGTGGGGGCAGAACACCGGGGAGCTGTTTTTT.

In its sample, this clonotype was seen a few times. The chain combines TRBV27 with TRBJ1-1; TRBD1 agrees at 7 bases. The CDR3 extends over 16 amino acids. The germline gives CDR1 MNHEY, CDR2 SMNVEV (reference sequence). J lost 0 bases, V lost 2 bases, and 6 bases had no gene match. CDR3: CASSLRDRGLNTEAFF. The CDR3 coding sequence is TGTGCCAGCAGTTTAAGGGACAGAGGCTTGAACACTGAAGCTTTCTTT.

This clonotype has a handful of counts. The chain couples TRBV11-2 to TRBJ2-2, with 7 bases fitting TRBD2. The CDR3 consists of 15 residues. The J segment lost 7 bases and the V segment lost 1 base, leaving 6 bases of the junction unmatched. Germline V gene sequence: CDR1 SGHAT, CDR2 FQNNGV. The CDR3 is CASSLVPGRVGELFF. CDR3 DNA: TGTGCCAGCAGCTTAGTCCCAGGGAGGGTCGGGGAGCTGTTTTTT. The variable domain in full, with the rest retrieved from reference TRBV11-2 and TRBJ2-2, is EAGVAQSPRYKIIEKRQSVAFWCNPISGHATLYWYQQILGQGPKLLIQFQNNGVVDDSQLPKDRFSAERLKGVDSTLKIQPAKLEDSAVYLCASSLVPGRVGELFFGEGSRLTVL.

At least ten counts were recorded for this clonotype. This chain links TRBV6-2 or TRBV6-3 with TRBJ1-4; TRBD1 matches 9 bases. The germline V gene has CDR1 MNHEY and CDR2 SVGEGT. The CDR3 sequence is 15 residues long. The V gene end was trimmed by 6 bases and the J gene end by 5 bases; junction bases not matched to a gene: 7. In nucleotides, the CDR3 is TGTGCCAGCAGAACAACCGGGACAGGGAATGAAAAACTGTTTTTT. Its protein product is CASRTTGTGNEKLFF.

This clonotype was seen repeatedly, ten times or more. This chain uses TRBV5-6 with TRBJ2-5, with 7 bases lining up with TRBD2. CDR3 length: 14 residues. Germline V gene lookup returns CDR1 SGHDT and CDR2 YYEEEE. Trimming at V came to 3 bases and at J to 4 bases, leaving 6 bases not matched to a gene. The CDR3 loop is CASSSGGGLETQYF. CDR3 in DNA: TGTGCCAGCAGCTCTGGCGGGGGATTAGAGACCCAGTACTTC.

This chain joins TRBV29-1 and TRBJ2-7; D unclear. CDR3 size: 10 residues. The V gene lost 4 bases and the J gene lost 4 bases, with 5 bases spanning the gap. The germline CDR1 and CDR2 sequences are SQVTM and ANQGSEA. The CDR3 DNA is TGCAGCGTTGCCGAGTACGAGCAGTACTTC. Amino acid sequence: CSVAEYEQYF.

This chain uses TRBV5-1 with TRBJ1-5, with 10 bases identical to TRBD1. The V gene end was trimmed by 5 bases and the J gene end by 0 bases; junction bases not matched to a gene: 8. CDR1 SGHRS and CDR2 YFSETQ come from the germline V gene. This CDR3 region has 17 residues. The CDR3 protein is CASSFRDRGISNQPQHF. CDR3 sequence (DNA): TGCGCCAGCAGTTTCCGGGACAGGGGTATTAGCAATCAGCCCCAGCATTTT.